Here is one TCR beta chain with its context. The data were obtained in a study of T cell changes during pregnancy in multiple sclerosis. The germline V gene has CDR1 SGHRS and CDR2 YFSETQ. There are 15 residues in the CDR3. V gave up 0 bases and J gave up 2 bases, with 11 bases separating them. The method was immunoSEQ multiplex PCR; TCRdb's version includes in-frame clones alone and lacks a portion of them. The sample consists of some 36,000 clones, 90% of them appearing once. The receptor's source is a female donor with multiple sclerosis, enrolled in a pregnancy study. The sample consisted of CD4+ T cells from peripheral blood mononuclear cells, taken in the second trimester of pregnancy. The chain combines TRBV5-1 with TRBJ1-2; D unclear. The CDR3 is CASSLAMGGNYGYTF. DNA of the CDR3: TGCGCCAGCAGCTTGGCCATGGGAGGGAACTATGGCTACACCTTC.